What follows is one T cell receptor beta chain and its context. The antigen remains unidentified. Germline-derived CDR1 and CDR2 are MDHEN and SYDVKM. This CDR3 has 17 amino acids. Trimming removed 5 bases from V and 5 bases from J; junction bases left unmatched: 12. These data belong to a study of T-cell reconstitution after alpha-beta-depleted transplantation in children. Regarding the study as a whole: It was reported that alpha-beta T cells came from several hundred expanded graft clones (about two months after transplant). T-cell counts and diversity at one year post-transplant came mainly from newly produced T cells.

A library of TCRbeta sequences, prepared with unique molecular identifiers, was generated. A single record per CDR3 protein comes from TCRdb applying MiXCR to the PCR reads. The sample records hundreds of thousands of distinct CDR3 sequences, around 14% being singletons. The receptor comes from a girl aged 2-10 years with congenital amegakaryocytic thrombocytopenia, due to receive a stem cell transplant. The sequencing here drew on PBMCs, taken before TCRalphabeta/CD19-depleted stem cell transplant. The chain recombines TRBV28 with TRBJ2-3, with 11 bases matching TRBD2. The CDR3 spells CASSPHYSGRARDTQYF. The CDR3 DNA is TGTGCCAGCAGTCCTCATTATAGCGGGAGGGCCAGAGATACGCAGTATTTT.